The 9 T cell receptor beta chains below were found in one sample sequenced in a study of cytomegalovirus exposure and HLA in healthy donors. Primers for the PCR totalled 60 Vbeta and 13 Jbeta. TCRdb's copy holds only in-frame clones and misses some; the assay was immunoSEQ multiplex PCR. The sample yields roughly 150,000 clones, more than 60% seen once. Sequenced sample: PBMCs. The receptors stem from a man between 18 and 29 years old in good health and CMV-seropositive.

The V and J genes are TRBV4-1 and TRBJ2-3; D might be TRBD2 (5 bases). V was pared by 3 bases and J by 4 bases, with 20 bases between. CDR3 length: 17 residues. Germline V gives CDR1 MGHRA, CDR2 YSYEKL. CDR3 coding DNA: TGCGCCAGCAGCCACTCCCAATGGACGGGGAGAGCAGATACGCAGTATTTT. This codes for CASSHSQWTGRADTQYF.

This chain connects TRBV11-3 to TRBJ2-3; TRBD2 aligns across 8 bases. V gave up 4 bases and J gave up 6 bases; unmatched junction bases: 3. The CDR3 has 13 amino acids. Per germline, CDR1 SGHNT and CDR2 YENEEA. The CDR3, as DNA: TGTGCCAGCAGCTCGCGACTAGCGGATACGCAGTATTTT. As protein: CASSSRLADTQYF.

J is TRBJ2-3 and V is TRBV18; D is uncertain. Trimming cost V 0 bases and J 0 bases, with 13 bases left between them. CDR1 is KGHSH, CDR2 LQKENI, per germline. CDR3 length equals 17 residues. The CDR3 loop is CASSPPGFGGSTDTQYF. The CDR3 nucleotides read TGTGCCAGCTCACCACCGGGTTTCGGCGGAAGCACAGATACGCAGTATTTT.

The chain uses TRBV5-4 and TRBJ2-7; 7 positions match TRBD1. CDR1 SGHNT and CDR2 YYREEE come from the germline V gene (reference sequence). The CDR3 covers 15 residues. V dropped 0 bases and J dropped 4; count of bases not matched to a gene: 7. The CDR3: CASSLETQGPYEQYF. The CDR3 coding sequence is TGTGCCAGCAGCTTGGAAACACAGGGGCCATACGAGCAGTACTTC.

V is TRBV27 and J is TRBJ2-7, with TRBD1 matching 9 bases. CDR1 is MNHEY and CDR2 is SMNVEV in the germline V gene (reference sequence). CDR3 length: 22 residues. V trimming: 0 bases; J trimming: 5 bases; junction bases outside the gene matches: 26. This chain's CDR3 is CASSLSFRRRENTGQGNHEQYF. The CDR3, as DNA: TGTGCCAGCAGTTTATCGTTTCGGCGGCGCGAAAATACGGGACAGGGTAATCACGAGCAGTACTTC.

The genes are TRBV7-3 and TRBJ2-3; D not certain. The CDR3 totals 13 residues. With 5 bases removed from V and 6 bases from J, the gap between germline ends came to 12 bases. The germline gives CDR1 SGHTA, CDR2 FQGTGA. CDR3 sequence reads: CASSAHEADTQYF. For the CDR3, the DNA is TGTGCCAGCAGCGCCCATGAAGCGGATACGCAGTATTTT.

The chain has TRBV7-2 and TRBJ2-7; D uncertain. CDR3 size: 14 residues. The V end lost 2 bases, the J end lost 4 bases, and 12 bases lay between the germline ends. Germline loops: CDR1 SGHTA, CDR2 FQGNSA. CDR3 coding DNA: TGTGCCAGCAGCTTATTAGTGAGCAGGTACGAGCAGTACTTC. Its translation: CASSLLVSRYEQYF.

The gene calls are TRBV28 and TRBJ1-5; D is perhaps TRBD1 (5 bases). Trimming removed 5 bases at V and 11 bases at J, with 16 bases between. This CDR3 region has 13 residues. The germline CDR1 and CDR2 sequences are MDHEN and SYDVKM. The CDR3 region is CASSIGGNWAQHF. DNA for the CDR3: TGTGCCAGCAGTATCGGGGGGAATTGGGCCCAGCATTTT.

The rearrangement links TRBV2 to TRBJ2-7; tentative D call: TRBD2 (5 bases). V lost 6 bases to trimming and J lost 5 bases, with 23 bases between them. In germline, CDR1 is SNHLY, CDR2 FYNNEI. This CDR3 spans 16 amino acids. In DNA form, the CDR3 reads TGTGCCAGCAGATACGGGGTCTCGGGTTTTTGGGACGAGCAGTACTTC. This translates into CASRYGVSGFWDEQYF.